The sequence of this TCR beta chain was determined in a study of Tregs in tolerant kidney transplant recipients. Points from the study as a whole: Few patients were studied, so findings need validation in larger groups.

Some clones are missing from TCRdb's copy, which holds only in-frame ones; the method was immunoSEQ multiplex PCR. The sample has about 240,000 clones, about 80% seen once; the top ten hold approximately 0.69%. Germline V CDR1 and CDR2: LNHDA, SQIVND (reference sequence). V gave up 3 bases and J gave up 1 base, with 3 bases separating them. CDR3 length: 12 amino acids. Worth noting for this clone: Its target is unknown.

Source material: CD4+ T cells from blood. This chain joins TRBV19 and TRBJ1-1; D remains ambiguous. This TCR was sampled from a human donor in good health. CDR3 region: CASSMRNTEAFF. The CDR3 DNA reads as TGTGCCAGTAGTATGCGGAACACTGAAGCTTTCTTT.